Sequencing of this T cell receptor beta chain was carried out in a study of T cell changes during pregnancy in multiple sclerosis. Assay used: immunoSEQ multiplex PCR; TCRdb lists only in-frame clones, some missing. The sample shows more than 65,000 clones, approximately 92% of them seen only once. Trimming took off 0 bases at V and 0 bases at J, with 7 bases between the two ends. The CDR3 loop spans 15 amino acids. Germline assignment: CDR1 SGHNT and CDR2 YYREEE (reference sequence). This chain uses TRBV5-4 with TRBJ1-3; D is undetermined. Here the sequenced sample was peripheral blood, taken in the first trimester of pregnancy. The TCR was taken from a female donor with multiple sclerosis, enrolled in a pregnancy study. The DNA of the CDR3 is TGTGCCAGCAGCTTGGCCAATCACTCTGGAAACACCATATATTTT. Its protein product is CASSLANHSGNTIYF.